The rows below give T cell receptor beta chains drawn from one sample of a study of shared clonotypes between healthy human individuals. Data came from immunoSEQ multiplex PCR; TCRdb stores just in-frame clones and leaves some out. Counted here are 100,000 to 120,000 clones, under 70% occurring once; the ten biggest clones make up roughly 22%. Sequenced input: memory CD8+ T cells sorted from blood. The receptors derive from a woman in her twenties or thirties in good health. Each CDR3 is given with its conserved first and last residue. The D gene is left open where the match is weak.

>TRBV7-8|TRBD2
CASSLVGLDVREQYF
>TRBV4-2|.
CASSLGPVGTEAFF
>TRBV7-6|TRBD2
CASSLLTSGATDTQYF
>TRBV5-1|.
CASSLDTFYGYTF
>TRBV28|TRBD2
CASSLGPSGSYNEQFF
>TRBV4-2|.
CASSQDIERIYEQYF
>TRBV15|.
CATSLGGNPLYEQYF
>TRBV20-1|.
CSARGLGPQHF
>TRBV18|TRBD1
CASSPREGALIYGYTF
>TRBV14|.
CASSQAGQLSSLGYTF
>TRBV2|.
CASSEARPAPWYGYTF
>TRBV4-1|.
CASSPPRLDEQFF
>TRBV19|TRBD2
CASSKRGTSGSLLSYEQYF
>TRBV9|.
CASSPELRLNEQFF
>TRBV11-2|TRBD1
CASSYDRGGTEAFF
>TRBV28|.
CASSLGGASHEKLFF
>TRBV6-4|.
CASSDRDTGELFF
>TRBV7-9|.
CASSPRDINYNEQFF
>TRBV7-9|TRBD1
CASSLAGIGTAYNEQFF
>TRBV7-9|TRBD2
CASSATGTSGRLAPEQYF
>TRBV13|TRBD2
CASSLEGSGSFEQFF
>TRBV9|TRBD2
CASSERTSGTYYNEQFF
>TRBV14|.
CASSQPTGERNSYEQYF
>TRBV4-1|.
CASSQGRSNYGYTF
>TRBV11-3|.
CASSLGLAEQYF
>TRBV28|TRBD1
CASRGDRGVVQPQHF
>TRBV5-1|TRBD1
CASSPGTDGNTIYF
>TRBV7-3|TRBD2
CASSQVAGGYEQYF
>TRBV5-1|TRBD2
CASSLGLAGAYEQYF
>TRBV29-1|.
CSVSEGLLGNQPQHF